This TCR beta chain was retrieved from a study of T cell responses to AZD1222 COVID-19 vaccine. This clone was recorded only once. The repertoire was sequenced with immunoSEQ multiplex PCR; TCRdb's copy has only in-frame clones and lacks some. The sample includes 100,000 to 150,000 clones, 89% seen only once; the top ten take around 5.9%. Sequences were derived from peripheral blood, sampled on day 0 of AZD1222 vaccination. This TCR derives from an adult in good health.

CDR3 nucleotides: TGCGCCAGCAGGGGACAGGCTAGAAACTATGGCTACACCTTC. This gives the protein CASRGQARNYGYTF. The rearrangement links TRBV4-1 to TRBJ1-2; 8 bases agree with TRBD1. Germline-derived CDR1 and CDR2 are MGHRA and YSYEKL. V lost 6 bases to trimming and J lost 2 bases; unmatched junction nucleotides: 5. The CDR3 has 14 amino acids.